This TCR beta chain was sequenced in a study of human T cells and chemical hapten exposure. Study-level information: Slight volume differences across pooled libraries mainly accounted for varying per-sample TCR yields.

Indicated time point: pre-sensitization, week 0. Treatment in this sample: therapeutic diphenylcyclopropenone sensitization with weekly scalp DPC. TCRdb processed the RACE reads anew with MiXCR; each CDR3 protein has one entry. The sample includes 300,000 to 450,000 distinct CDR3 sequences, approximately 5% of them seen just once. This clonotype has a count of ten or more. Antigen specificity is unknown. Study-level results: Higher patch test scores went with higher counts of PT1 expanded TCRs. Donor immune responses may differ from healthy people's, since all donors had alopecia.

The material was whole blood, obtained in connection with sensitization to the hapten diphenylcyclopropenone (DPC). The receptor was isolated from a woman between 45 and 60 years old with alopecia areata. Some clones in this sample may be carry-over from other donors' samples.

The CDR3 DNA reads TGTGCCAGCAAGCGTCGAGCACGCGATACGCAGTATTTT. Amino acid sequence: CASKRRARDTQYF. The gene calls are TRBV5-6 and TRBJ2-3; D gene uncertain. This CDR3 has 13 residues. V was clipped by 6 bases and J by 6 bases, with 14 bases between them. The V gene's germline CDR1 is SGHDT and CDR2 YYEEEE. The whole variable domain, filled in from reference TRBV5-6 and TRBJ2-3, reads DAGVTQSPTHLIKTRGQQVTLRCSPKSGHDTVSWYQQALGQGPQFIFQYYEEEERQRGNFPDRFSGHQFPNYSSELNVNALLLGDSALYLCASKRRARDTQYFGPGTRLTVL.